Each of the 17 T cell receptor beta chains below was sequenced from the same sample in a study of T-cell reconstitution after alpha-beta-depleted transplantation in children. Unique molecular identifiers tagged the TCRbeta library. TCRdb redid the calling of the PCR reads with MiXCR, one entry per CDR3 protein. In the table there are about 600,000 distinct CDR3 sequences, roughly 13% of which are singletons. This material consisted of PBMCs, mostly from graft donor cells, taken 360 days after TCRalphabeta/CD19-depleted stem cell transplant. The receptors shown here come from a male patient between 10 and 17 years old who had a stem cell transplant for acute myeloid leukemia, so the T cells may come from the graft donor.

CDR3 sequence (DNA): TGCGCCAGCAGCCAAGATGGGTACAGGACCTACACCAAGACCCAGTACTTC. This encodes CASSQDGYRTYTKTQYF. This chain links TRBV4-3 with TRBJ2-5; D is possibly TRBD1 (5 bases). The V end was cut by 0 bases, the J end by 6 bases, with 20 bases between. There are 17 residues in the CDR3. CDR1 is LGHNA, CDR2 YSLEER, per germline.

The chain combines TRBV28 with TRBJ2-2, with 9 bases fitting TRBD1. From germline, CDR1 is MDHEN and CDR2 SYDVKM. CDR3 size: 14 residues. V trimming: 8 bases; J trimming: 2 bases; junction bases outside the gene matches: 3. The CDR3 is CASYRGPNTGELFF. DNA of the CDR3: TGTGCCAGCTACAGGGGGCCAAACACCGGGGAGCTGTTTTTT.

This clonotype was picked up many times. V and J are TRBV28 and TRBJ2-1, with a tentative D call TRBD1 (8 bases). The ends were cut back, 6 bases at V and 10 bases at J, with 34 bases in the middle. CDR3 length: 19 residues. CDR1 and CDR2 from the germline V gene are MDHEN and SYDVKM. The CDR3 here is CASRATQGARFGGSLEQFF. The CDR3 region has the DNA TGTGCCAGCAGAGCCACTCAGGGGGCCCGTTTTGGCGGGAGCCTCGAGCAGTTCTTC.

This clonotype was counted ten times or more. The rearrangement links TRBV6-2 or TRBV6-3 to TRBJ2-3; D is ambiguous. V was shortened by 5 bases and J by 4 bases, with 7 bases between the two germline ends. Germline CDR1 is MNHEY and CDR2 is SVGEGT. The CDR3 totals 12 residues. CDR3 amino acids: CASSQSPDTQYF. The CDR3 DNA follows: TGTGCCAGCAGTCAGAGCCCAGATACGCAGTATTTT.

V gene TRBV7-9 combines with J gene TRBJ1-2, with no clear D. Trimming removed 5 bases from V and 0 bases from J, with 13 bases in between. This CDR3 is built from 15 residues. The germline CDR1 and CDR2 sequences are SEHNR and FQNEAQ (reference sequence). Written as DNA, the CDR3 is TGTGCCAGCAGCCCCAGTATCGGAGCTAACTATGGCTACACCTTC. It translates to CASSPSIGANYGYTF.

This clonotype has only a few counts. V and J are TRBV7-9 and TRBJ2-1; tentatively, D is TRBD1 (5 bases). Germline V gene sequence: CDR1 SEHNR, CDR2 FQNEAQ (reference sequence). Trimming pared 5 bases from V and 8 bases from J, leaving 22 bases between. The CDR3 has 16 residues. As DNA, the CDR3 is TGTGCCAGCAGCACGCCCCAGACAGAGTATGCATATGAGCAGTTCTTC. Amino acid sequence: CASSTPQTEYAYEQFF.

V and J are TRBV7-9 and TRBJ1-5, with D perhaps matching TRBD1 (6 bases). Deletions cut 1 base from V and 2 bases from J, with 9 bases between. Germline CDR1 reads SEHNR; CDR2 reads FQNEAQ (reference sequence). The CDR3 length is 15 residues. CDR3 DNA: TGTGCCAGCAGCTTAGAGGGGGAGCGCAATCAGCCCCAGCATTTT. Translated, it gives CASSLEGERNQPQHF.

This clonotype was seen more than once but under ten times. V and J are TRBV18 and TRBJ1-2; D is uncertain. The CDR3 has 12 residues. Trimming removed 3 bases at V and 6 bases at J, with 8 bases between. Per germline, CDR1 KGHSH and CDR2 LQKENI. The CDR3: CASSPSRNGYTF. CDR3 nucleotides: TGTGCCAGCTCACCCAGCAGGAATGGCTACACCTTC.

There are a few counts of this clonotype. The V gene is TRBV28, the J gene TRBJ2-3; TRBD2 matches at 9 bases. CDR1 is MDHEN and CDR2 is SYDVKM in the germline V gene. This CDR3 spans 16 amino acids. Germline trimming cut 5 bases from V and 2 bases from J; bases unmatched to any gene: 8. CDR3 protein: CASSPGLAGITDTQYF. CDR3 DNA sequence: TGTGCCAGCAGTCCCGGGCTAGCGGGAATCACAGATACGCAGTATTTT. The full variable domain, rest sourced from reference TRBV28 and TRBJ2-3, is DVKVTQSSRYLVKRTGEKVFLECVQDMDHENMFWYRQDPGLGLRLIYFSYDVKMKEKGDIPEGYSVSREKKERFSLILESASTNQTSMYLCASSPGLAGITDTQYFGPGTRLTVL.

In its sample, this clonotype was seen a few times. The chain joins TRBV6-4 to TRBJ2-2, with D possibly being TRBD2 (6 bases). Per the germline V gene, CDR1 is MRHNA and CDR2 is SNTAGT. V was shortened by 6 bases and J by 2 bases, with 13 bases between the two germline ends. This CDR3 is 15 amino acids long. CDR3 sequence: CASRLDYFNTGELFF. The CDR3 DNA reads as TGTGCCAGCAGGCTGGACTATTTCAACACCGGGGAGCTGTTTTTT.

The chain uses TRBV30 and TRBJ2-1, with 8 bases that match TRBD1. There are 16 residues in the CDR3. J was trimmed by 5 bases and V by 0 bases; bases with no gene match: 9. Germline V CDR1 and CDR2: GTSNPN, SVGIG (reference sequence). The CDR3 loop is CAWSVPRDRINNEQFF. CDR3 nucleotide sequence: TGTGCCTGGAGTGTACCCCGGGACAGGATAAACAATGAGCAGTTCTTC.

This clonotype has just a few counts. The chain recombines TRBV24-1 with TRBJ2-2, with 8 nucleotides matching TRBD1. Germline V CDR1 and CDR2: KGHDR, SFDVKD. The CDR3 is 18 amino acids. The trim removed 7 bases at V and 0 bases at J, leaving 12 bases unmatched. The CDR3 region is CATSIDRGTFANTGELFF. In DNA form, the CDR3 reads TGTGCCACCAGCATAGACAGGGGAACTTTCGCGAACACCGGGGAGCTGTTTTTT.

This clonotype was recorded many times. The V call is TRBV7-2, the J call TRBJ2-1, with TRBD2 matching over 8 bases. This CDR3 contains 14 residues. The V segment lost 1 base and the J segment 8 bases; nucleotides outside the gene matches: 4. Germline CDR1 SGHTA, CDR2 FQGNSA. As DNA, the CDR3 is TGTGCCAGCAGCTTAGTTAGGACTAGCCATGAGCAGTTCTTC. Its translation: CASSLVRTSHEQFF.

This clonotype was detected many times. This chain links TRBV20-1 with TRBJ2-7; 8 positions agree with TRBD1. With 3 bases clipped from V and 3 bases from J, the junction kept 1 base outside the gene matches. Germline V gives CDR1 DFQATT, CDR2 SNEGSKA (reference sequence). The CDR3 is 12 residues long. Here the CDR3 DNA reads TGCAGTGCTAGGGACAGGGTCTACGAGCAGTACTTC. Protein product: CSARDRVYEQYF.

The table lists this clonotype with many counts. The CDR3 bases are TGCAGTGCTCCACCATCAACTAGCGGGAGAGGTACCCAGTACTTC. Translation: CSAPPSTSGRGTQYF. The chain has TRBV20-1 and TRBJ2-5; TRBD2 matches 11 bases. The germline CDR1 and CDR2 sequences are DFQATT and SNEGSKA (reference sequence). V lost 5 bases and J lost 8; bases outside the gene matches: 13. CDR3 length equals 15 residues.

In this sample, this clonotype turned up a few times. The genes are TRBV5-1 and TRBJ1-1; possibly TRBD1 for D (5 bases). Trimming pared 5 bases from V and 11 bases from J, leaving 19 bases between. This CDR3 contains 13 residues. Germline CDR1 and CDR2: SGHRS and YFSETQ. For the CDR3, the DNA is TGCGCCAGCAGAAGCGGGACCCTCAGTCAGGCTTTCTTT. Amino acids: CASRSGTLSQAFF.

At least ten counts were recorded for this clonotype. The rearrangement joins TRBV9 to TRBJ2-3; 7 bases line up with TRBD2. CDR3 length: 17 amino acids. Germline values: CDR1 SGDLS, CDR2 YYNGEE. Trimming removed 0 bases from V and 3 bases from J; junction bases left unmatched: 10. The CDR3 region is CASSVVAGALSTDTQYF. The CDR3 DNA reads TGTGCCAGCAGCGTAGTTGCGGGAGCTCTCAGTACAGATACGCAGTATTTT.